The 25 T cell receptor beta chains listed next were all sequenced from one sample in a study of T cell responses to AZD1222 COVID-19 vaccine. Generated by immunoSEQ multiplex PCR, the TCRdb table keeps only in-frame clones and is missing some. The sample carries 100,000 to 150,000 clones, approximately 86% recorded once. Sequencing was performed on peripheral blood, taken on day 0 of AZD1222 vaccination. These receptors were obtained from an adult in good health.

CDR3 DNA: TGTGCCAGCACCCAGGGTAGCTTGGAGACCCAGTACTTC. Amino acid sequence: CASTQGSLETQYF. The genes are TRBV6-5 and TRBJ2-5, with TRBD1 as a possible D gene (5 bases). Germline values: CDR1 MNHEY, CDR2 SVGAGI. V lost 7 bases to trimming and J lost 5 bases, with 14 bases between them. This CDR3 comprises 13 residues.

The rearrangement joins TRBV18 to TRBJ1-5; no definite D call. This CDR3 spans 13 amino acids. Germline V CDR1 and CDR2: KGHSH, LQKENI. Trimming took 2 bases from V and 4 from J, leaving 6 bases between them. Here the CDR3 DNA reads TGTGCCAGCTCACCAACACCGAATCAGCCCCAGCATTTT. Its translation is CASSPTPNQPQHF.

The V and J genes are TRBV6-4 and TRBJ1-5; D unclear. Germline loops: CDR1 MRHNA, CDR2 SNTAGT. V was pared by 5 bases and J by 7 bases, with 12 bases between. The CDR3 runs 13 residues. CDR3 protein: CASSTESGQPQHF. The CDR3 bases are TGTGCCAGCAGTACCGAATCTGGGCAGCCCCAGCATTTT.

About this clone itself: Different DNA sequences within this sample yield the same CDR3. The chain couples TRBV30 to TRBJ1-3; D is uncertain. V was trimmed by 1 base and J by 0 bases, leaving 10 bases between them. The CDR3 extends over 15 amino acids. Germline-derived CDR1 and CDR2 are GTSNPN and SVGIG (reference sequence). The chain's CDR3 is CAWSEQLFSGNTIYF. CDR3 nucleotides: TGTGCCTGGAGTGAACAGCTCTTCTCTGGAAACACCATATATTTT.

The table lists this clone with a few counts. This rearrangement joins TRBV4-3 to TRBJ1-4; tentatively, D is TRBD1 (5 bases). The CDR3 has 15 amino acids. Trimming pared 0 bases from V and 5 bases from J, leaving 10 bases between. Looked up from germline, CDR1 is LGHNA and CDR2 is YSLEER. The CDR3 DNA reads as TGCGCCAGCAGCCAAGACAACAGGAGGAATGAAAAACTGTTTTTT. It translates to CASSQDNRRNEKLFF.

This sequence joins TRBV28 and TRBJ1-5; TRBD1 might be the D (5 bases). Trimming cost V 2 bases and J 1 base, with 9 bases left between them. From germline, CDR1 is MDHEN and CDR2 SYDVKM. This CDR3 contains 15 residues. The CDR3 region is CASSLGGFSNQPQHF. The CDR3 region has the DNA TGTGCCAGCAGTTTAGGGGGTTTCAGCAATCAGCCCCAGCATTTT.

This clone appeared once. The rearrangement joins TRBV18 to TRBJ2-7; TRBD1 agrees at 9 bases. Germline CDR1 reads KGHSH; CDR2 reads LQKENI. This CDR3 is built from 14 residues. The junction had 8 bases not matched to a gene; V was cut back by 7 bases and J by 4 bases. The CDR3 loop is CASCTTGQGYEQYF. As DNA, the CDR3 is TGTGCCAGCTGCACCACCGGACAGGGGTACGAGCAGTACTTC. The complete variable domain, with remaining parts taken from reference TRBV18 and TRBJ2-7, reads NAGVMQNPRHLVRRRGQEARLRCSPMKGHSHVYWYRQLPEEGLKFMVYLQKENIIDESGMPKERFSAEFPKEGPSILRIQQVVRGDSAAYFCASCTTGQGYEQYFGPGTRLTVT.

The CDR3 spells CSVRVGETQYF. DNA for the CDR3: TGCAGCGTTCGAGTCGGGGAGACCCAGTACTTC. The chain links TRBV29-1 to TRBJ2-5; D remains ambiguous. There are 11 residues in the CDR3. Germline-derived CDR1 and CDR2 are SQVTM and ANQGSEA. Trimming pared 5 bases from V and 5 bases from J, leaving 9 bases between.

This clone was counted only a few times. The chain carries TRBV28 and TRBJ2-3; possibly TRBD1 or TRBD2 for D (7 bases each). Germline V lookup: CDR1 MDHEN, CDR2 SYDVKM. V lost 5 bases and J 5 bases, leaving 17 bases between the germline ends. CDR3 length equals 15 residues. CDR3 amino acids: CASSTQGGGQDTQYF. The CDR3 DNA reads TGTGCCAGCAGTACGCAGGGAGGGGGCCAAGATACGCAGTATTTT.

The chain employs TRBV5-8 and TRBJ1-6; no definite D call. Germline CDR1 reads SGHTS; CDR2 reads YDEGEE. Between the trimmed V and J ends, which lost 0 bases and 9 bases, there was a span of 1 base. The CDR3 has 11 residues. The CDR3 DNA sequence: TGTGCCAGCAGCTTGGTTTCACCCCTCCACTTT. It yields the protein CASSLVSPLHF.

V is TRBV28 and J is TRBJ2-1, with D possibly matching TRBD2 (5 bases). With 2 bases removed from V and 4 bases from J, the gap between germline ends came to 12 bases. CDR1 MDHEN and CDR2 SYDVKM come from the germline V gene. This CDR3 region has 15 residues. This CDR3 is CASSLSSAGYNEQFF. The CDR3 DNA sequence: TGTGCCAGCAGTTTAAGTAGCGCCGGATACAATGAGCAGTTCTTC. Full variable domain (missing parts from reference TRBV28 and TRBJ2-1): DVKVTQSSRYLVKRTGEKVFLECVQDMDHENMFWYRQDPGLGLRLIYFSYDVKMKEKGDIPEGYSVSREKKERFSLILESASTNQTSMYLCASSLSSAGYNEQFFGPGTRLTVL.

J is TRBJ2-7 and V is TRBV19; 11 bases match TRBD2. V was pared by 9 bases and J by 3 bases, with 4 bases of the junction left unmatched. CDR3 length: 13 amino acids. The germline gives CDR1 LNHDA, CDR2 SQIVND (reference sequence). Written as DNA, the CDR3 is TGTGCCAGCGGGACTAGCGGCGGCTACGAGCAGTACTTC. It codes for CASGTSGGYEQYF.

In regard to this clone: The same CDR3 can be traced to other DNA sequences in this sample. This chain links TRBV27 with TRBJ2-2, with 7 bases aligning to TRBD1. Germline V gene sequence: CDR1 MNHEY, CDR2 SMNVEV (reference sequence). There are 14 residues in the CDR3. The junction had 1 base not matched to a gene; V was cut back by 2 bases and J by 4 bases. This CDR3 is CASSLAGGTGELFF. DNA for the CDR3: TGTGCCAGCAGTTTAGCAGGGGGCACCGGGGAGCTGTTTTTT.

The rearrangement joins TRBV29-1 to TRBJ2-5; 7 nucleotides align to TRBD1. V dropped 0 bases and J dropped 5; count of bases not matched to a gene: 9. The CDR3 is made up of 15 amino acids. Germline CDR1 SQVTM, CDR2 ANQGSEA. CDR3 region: CSVEEGRGTWETQYF. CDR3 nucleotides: TGCAGCGTTGAAGAGGGCAGGGGGACCTGGGAGACCCAGTACTTC.

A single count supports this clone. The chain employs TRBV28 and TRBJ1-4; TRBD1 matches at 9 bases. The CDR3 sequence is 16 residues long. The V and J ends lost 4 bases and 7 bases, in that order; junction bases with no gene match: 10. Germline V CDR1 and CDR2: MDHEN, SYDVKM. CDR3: CASSSPGQGQVEKLFF. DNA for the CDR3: TGTGCCAGCAGTTCTCCGGGACAGGGACAAGTTGAAAAACTGTTTTTT.

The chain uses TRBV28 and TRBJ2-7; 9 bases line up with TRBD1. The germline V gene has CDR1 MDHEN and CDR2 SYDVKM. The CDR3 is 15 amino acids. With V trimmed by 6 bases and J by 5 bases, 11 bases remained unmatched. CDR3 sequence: CASSPGTGPVHEQYF. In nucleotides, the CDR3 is TGTGCCAGCAGCCCCGGGACAGGGCCGGTCCACGAGCAGTACTTC.

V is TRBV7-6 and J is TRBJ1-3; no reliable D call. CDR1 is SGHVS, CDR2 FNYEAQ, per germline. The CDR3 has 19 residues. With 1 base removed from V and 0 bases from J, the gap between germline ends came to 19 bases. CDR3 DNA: TGTGCCAGCAGCTTAGAGTATAGCAGGACCAGTGCCTCTGGAAACACCATATATTTT. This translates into CASSLEYSRTSASGNTIYF.

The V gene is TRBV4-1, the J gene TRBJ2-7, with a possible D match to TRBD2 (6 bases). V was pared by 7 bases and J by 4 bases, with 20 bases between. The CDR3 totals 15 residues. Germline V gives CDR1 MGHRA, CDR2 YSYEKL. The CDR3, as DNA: TGCGCCAGCACCTCCGGGTCCGGGGGAGAATACGAGCAGTACTTC. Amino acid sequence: CASTSGSGGEYEQYF.

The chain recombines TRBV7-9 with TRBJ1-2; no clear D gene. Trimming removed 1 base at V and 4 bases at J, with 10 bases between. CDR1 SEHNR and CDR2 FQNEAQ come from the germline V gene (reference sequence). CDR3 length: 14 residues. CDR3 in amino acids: CASSLGQVGYGYTF. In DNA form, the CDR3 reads TGTGCCAGCAGCTTAGGGCAGGTCGGCTATGGCTACACCTTC.

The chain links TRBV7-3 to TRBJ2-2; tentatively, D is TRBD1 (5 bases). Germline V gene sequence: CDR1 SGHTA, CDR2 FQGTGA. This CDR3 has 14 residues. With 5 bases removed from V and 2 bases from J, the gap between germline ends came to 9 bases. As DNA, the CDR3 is TGTGCCAGCAGCCCCGGACATAACACCGGGGAGCTGTTTTTT. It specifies CASSPGHNTGELFF.

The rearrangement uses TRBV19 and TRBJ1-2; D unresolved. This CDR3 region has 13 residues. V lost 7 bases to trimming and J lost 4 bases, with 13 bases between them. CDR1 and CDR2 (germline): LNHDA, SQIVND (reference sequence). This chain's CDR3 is CASTSFGGYGYTF. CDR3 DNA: TGTGCCAGTACCTCTTTTGGAGGCTATGGCTACACCTTC.

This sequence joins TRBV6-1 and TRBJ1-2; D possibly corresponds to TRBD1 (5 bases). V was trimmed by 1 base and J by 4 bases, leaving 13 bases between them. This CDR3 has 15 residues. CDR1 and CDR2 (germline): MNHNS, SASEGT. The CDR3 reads CASSEGRGGGYGYTF. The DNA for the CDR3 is TGTGCCAGCAGTGAAGGGAGGGGTGGGGGCTATGGCTACACCTTC.

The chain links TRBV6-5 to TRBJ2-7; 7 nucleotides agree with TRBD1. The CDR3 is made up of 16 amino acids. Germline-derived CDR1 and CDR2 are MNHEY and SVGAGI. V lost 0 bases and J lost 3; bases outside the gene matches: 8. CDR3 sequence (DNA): TGTGCCAGCAGTTACTCGATCGCCCGGGACAGCTACGAGCAGTACTTC. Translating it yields CASSYSIARDSYEQYF.

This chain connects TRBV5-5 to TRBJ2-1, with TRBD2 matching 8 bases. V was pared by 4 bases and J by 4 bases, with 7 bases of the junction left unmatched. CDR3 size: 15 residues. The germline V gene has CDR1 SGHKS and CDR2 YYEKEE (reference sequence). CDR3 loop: CASSVGGGPYNEQFF. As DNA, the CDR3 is TGTGCCAGCAGCGTGGGCGGGGGGCCGTACAATGAGCAGTTCTTC.

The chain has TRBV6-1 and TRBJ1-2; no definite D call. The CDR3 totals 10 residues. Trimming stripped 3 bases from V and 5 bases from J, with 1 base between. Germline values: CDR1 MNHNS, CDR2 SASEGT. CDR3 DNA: TGTGCCAGCAGTGATTATGGCTACACCTTC. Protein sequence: CASSDYGYTF.